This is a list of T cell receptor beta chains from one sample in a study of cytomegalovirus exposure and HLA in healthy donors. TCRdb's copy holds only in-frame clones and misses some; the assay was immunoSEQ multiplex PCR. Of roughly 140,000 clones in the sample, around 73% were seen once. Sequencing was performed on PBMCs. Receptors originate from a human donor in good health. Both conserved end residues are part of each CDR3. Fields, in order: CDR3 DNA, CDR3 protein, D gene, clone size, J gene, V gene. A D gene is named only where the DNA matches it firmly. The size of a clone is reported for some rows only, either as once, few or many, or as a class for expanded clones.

CDR3nt: TGTGCCAGCAGTTTTTCGGACAGGGATAATTCACCCCTCCACTTT
CDR3aa: CASSFSDRDNSPLHF
d_gene: TRBD1
abundance: NA
j_gene: TRBJ1-6
v_gene: TRBV6-1

CDR3nt: TGTGCCAGCAGCAAAAGAGGAACAGGGCCACAGACCCAGTACTTC
CDR3aa: CASSKRGTGPQTQYF
d_gene: NA
abundance: few
j_gene: TRBJ2-5
v_gene: TRBV21-1

CDR3nt: TGTGCCAGCAGTCCAAGACAGGGGGCAGAGAATGAGCAGTTCTTC
CDR3aa: CASSPRQGAENEQFF
d_gene: TRBD1
abundance: NA
j_gene: TRBJ2-1
v_gene: TRBV6-6

CDR3nt: TGTGCCAGCAGCGTAGGCACTGGTGAGAATGAGCAGTTCTTC
CDR3aa: CASSVGTGENEQFF
d_gene: NA
abundance: NA
j_gene: TRBJ2-1
v_gene: TRBV9

CDR3nt: TGCGCCAGCAGCCGCGGGGGGACTAGCGGCGAGCAGTACTTC
CDR3aa: CASSRGGTSGEQYF
d_gene: TRBD2
abundance: NA
j_gene: TRBJ2-7
v_gene: TRBV5-1

CDR3nt: TGTGCCAGCAGCCTCGGGACTAGCGGATCCACAGATACGCAGTATTTT
CDR3aa: CASSLGTSGSTDTQYF
d_gene: TRBD2
abundance: NA
j_gene: TRBJ2-3
v_gene: TRBV11-2

CDR3nt: TGTGCCAGCAGCTTAGTCGGGAACACTGAAGCTTTCTTT
CDR3aa: CASSLVGNTEAFF
d_gene: NA
abundance: NA
j_gene: TRBJ1-1
v_gene: TRBV7-2

CDR3nt: TGCGCCAGCAGCTTGGCGGCAGGCAGTAATTCACCCCTCCACTTT
CDR3aa: CASSLAAGSNSPLHF
d_gene: NA
abundance: NA
j_gene: TRBJ1-6
v_gene: TRBV5-1

CDR3nt: TGCAGCGTTACTAGCGGGGGTCTCTACAATGAGCAGTTCTTC
CDR3aa: CSVTSGGLYNEQFF
d_gene: TRBD2
abundance: NA
j_gene: TRBJ2-1
v_gene: TRBV29-1

CDR3nt: TGTGCCAGCGGGACAGGGTCCTACGAGCAGTACTTC
CDR3aa: CASGTGSYEQYF
d_gene: TRBD1
abundance: NA
j_gene: TRBJ2-7
v_gene: TRBV9

CDR3nt: TGTGCCAGCAGTTTAAAGTTGGGGGCAGGGGGCTATGGCTACACCTTC
CDR3aa: CASSLKLGAGGYGYTF
d_gene: TRBD1
abundance: NA
j_gene: TRBJ1-2
v_gene: TRBV28

CDR3nt: TGTGCCTGGAGAAGCGAGGAACTCTTCCCTTACGAGCAGTACTTC
CDR3aa: CAWRSEELFPYEQYF
d_gene: NA
abundance: NA
j_gene: TRBJ2-7
v_gene: TRBV30

CDR3nt: TGCGCCAGCAGCACGGACTGGAATGAAAAACTGTTTTTT
CDR3aa: CASSTDWNEKLFF
d_gene: NA
abundance: NA
j_gene: TRBJ1-4
v_gene: TRBV5-1

CDR3nt: TGTGCCAGCAGTGACTCCCTAGCGAGCTCCTACAATGAGCAGTTCTTC
CDR3aa: CASSDSLASSYNEQFF
d_gene: NA
abundance: NA
j_gene: TRBJ2-1
v_gene: TRBV6-4

CDR3nt: TGTGCCAGCTGTGATGGACACCTAGACCAAAAACTGTTTTTT
CDR3aa: CASCDGHLDQKLFF
d_gene: NA
abundance: NA
j_gene: TRBJ1-4
v_gene: TRBV28

CDR3nt: TGTGCCAGCGAGGTAGCTAGGGAGCAGTTCTTC
CDR3aa: CASEVAREQFF
d_gene: NA
abundance: NA
j_gene: TRBJ2-1
v_gene: TRBV2

CDR3nt: TGTGCCAGCAGCTTAGAGAGAAGCGGGGGATGGGATACGCAGTATTTT
CDR3aa: CASSLERSGGWDTQYF
d_gene: TRBD2
abundance: NA
j_gene: TRBJ2-3
v_gene: TRBV7-9

CDR3nt: TGTGCCAGCAGCGAAGCTCTAGCGGGAGTTGAGCAGTACTTC
CDR3aa: CASSEALAGVEQYF
d_gene: TRBD2
abundance: NA
j_gene: TRBJ2-7
v_gene: TRBV28

CDR3nt: TGTGCCAGCAGCCACAGAACAGCTGTCTGTGTCCAGTTCTTC
CDR3aa: CASSHRTAVCVQFF
d_gene: NA
abundance: few
j_gene: TRBJ2-1
v_gene: TRBV11-3

CDR3nt: TGTGCCAGCAGCGGGGGCCCCTCCTACGAGCAGTACTTC
CDR3aa: CASSGGPSYEQYF
d_gene: NA
abundance: NA
j_gene: TRBJ2-7
v_gene: TRBV11-3

CDR3nt: TGCGCCAGCAGCTGGACAGGGGGCTACACAGATACGCAGTATTTT
CDR3aa: CASSWTGGYTDTQYF
d_gene: TRBD1
abundance: NA
j_gene: TRBJ2-3
v_gene: TRBV5-1

CDR3nt: TGTGCCAGCAGCCTCGACAGGGGATCAGGCTACACCTTC
CDR3aa: CASSLDRGSGYTF
d_gene: TRBD1
abundance: few
j_gene: TRBJ1-2
v_gene: TRBV5-5

CDR3nt: TGTGCCAGCAGTTACCCAGGGGGAAACACCATATATTTT
CDR3aa: CASSYPGGNTIYF
d_gene: NA
abundance: few
j_gene: TRBJ1-3
v_gene: TRBV6-5

CDR3nt: TGTGCCAGCAGGTCCCGGGGAGTCTACACCTTC
CDR3aa: CASRSRGVYTF
d_gene: NA
abundance: NA
j_gene: TRBJ1-2
v_gene: TRBV2

CDR3nt: TGTGCCAGCAGCTTTGCGGGGGGCGGCACAGATACGCAGTATTTT
CDR3aa: CASSFAGGGTDTQYF
d_gene: TRBD2
abundance: NA
j_gene: TRBJ2-3
v_gene: TRBV5-8

CDR3nt: TGTGCCAGCAGCCCGGGCGGGGGCCCCTACGAGCAGTACTTC
CDR3aa: CASSPGGGPYEQYF
d_gene: NA
abundance: once
j_gene: TRBJ2-7
v_gene: TRBV7-3

CDR3nt: TGTGCCAGCAGACGGGGACTTCCTCCCTACGAGCAGTACTTC
CDR3aa: CASRRGLPPYEQYF
d_gene: NA
abundance: NA
j_gene: TRBJ2-7
v_gene: TRBV28

CDR3nt: TGTGCCAGCAGCTTAACTCGAAACACCGGGGAGCTGTTTTTT
CDR3aa: CASSLTRNTGELFF
d_gene: NA
abundance: NA
j_gene: TRBJ2-2
v_gene: TRBV13

CDR3nt: TGTGCCAGCAGCACGCAGGGAGGGAGGCTTACGAACACTGAAGCTTTCTTT
CDR3aa: CASSTQGGRLTNTEAFF
d_gene: NA
abundance: once
j_gene: TRBJ1-1
v_gene: TRBV7-9

CDR3nt: TGTGCCATCAGCACGAAGACTAGCGGGAGAGGCTCCTACAATGAGCAGTTCTTC
CDR3aa: CAISTKTSGRGSYNEQFF
d_gene: TRBD2
abundance: NA
j_gene: TRBJ2-1
v_gene: TRBV10-3

CDR3nt: TGTGCCAGCAGCTTATGGTCGGGGAGGGGGATGAACACTGAAGCTTTCTTT
CDR3aa: CASSLWSGRGMNTEAFF
d_gene: NA
abundance: NA
j_gene: TRBJ1-1
v_gene: TRBV7-9

CDR3nt: TGTGCCAGCAGCCCCCTTAGCAACACAGATACGCAGTATTTT
CDR3aa: CASSPLSNTDTQYF
d_gene: NA
abundance: NA
j_gene: TRBJ2-3
v_gene: TRBV7-2

CDR3nt: TGTGCCAGCAGTGGGGCTGAAGGGGGAGGAAACACCATATATTTT
CDR3aa: CASSGAEGGGNTIYF
d_gene: NA
abundance: few
j_gene: TRBJ1-3
v_gene: TRBV2

CDR3nt: TGTGCCAGCAGTCCCCAGGGGCTCTACAATGAGCAGTTCTTC
CDR3aa: CASSPQGLYNEQFF
d_gene: NA
abundance: NA
j_gene: TRBJ2-1
v_gene: TRBV6-1

CDR3nt: TGTGCCAGCAGCGCTGGACAGCACCACCCGGGAAACACCATATATTTT
CDR3aa: CASSAGQHHPGNTIYF
d_gene: NA
abundance: once
j_gene: TRBJ1-3
v_gene: TRBV9